This record concerns one T cell receptor (beta chain) sequence. This clonotype has just a few counts. Its antigen is currently not known. Nothing much larger sits one base from this clone, and base qualities are not available. The sample is drawn from a study of blood T cells in healthy people across ages (dated by TCRdb to the mid-2010s). Concerning the study at large: In model experiments, template switching captured roughly one uniquely barcoded TCR beta cDNA molecule for every two T cells. Using deep sequencing normalized with unique cDNA molecular identifiers, the study measured how TCR beta repertoire diversity changes with age. The donors were split into four age groups: young (average 16 years), middle-aged (39), aged (62) and long-lived (roughly 88). To avoid experimental bias, donors of different ages were distributed randomly across sequencing lanes. For two donors (one aged 18 to 29 and one aged 80 or older), the study analyzed two additional independent replicas of 1 million unique cDNA reads from the same blood draw. The paper as a whole reports these results and caveats: Observed TCR beta diversity correlated strongly with the percentage of naive T cells measured by flow cytometry. Bulk unsorted PBMC profiling prevented conclusive comparison of naive and antigen-experienced compartments. The CMV infection status of donors was not known, potentially confounding age-related changes in expanded clonotypes. As age increased, observed TCR beta diversity per million T cells dropped in a roughly linear way, and a significant reduction was already evident by age around 41. Compared with the aged group, the long-lived group had more naive CD4+ T cells, fewer expanded clones and increased TCR diversity, a pattern suggesting age selection. Estimates of total diversity from one million sequenced T cells were regarded as lower bounds and underestimates.

Its CDR3 holds 15 amino acids, cysteine through phenylalanine. Solely the CDR3 DNA is kept, with 45 bases framed from the first base. The junction shows trimming of 0 bases on V and 7 bases on J, and the gene matches do not reach 8 bases of it. The germline V gene yields ENHRY for CDR1 and SYGVKD for CDR2. The protocol used for the library was 5' RACE. The sequencer listed for this sample is Illumina HiSeq 2500. The second PCR ran for roughly 7 to 12 cycles and used a J-beta primer mix along with a sample-barcoded 5' primer. A unique molecular identifier was introduced onto each TCR beta cDNA molecule by a template-switch 5' adaptor carrying 12 random nucleotides. Each sample yielded at least 2.5 million CDR3-containing paired-end reads. The Mint cDNA synthesis kit, primed by a TRBC-specific oligonucleotide, was used to synthesize first-strand cDNA from all RNA. All cDNA was treated with uracil-DNA glycosylase and then went through a first 18-cycle PCR with the universal primers M1SS and BC2_uni_R. In the authors' own workflow: For normalization, 1 million high-quality reads, each with a distinct molecular identifier, were randomly selected from each sample. Reads with shared molecular identifiers were discarded instead of being binned into consensus sequences. MiTCR, run with a Q25 quality threshold and the strictest error-elimination algorithm, handled CDR3 identification, clonotype clustering and error correction. Lower-bound total TCR beta diversity was estimated with a nonparametric unseen species model using Euler transformation. TCRdb applied fastp at Q25 and MiXCR to the public reads, then kept only in-frame beta chains. Every CDR3 protein is listed once, alongside the most common genes and DNA of its rows. For this entry, the V and J calls and clone size follow TCRdb and not the study's own pipeline. Across this sample there are about 570,000 distinct CDR3 sequences, with 25% to 30% seen only once. The ten biggest clones cover about 18% of the sample.

Donors were 30 to 45 systemically healthy Caucasian individuals from Russia aged roughly 6 to 90 years. Approximately 9.3 milliliters of peripheral blood were drawn from each donor into EDTA-treated Vacutainer tubes. Ficoll-Paque density-gradient centrifugation was used to isolate PBMCs, with at least 6.5 million obtained per sample. Trizol reagent was used to extract total RNA from PBMCs, with at least 5 micrograms per sample. For every donor, an aliquot of PBMCs went through flow cytometry to measure the percentages of naive CD45RAhigh/CD27high T cells. The source material was blood. This chain joins TRBV10-3 to TRBJ1-2; TRBD1 aligns with 7 central bases. The TCR sequence derives from a woman aged 70-85 years in good health. This receptor carries the CDR3 CAISESWQGETGYTF. The DNA sequence follows: TGTGCCATCAGTGAGTCGTGGCAGGGGGAGACTGGCTACACCTTC.